A selection of T cell receptor beta chains follows, all from one sample in a study of blood T cell repertoires in COVID-19. Sequencing was performed with immunoSEQ multiplex PCR; in TCRdb, only in-frame clones are kept and a portion is missing. Seen here are a few hundred thousand clones, more than 80% observed once, and the top ten hold over 3.5%. Source material: peripheral blood. These receptors originate from a woman aged 35 to 49 with acute or convalescent COVID-19. Both conserved end residues are part of each CDR3. The D gene is left open where the match is weak. Expanded clones get a size class; other rows say once, few or many, or leave the size out.

D gene	clone size	V gene	J gene	CDR3 protein	CDR3 DNA
TRBD2	NA	TRBV9	TRBJ2-5	CASSVAGGLQETQYF	TGTGCCAGCAGTGTAGCGGGGGGCCTTCAAGAGACCCAGTACTTC
NA	NA	TRBV14	TRBJ1-1	CASSISADTEAFF	TGTGCCAGCAGCATATCTGCAGACACTGAAGCTTTCTTT
NA	once	TRBV2	TRBJ1-2	CASSKTGFQYGYTF	TGTGCCAGCAGCAAGACAGGTTTTCAGTATGGCTACACCTTC
TRBD2	NA	TRBV12-5	TRBJ2-1	CASGLAVGGSYNEQFF	TGTGCTAGTGGTTTGGCGGTCGGGGGGTCCTACAATGAGCAGTTCTTC
TRBD2	NA	TRBV24-1	TRBJ2-1	CATNAGGFNNEQFF	TGTGCCACCAATGCGGGGGGGTTTAACAATGAGCAGTTCTTC
TRBD2	few	TRBV4-1	TRBJ2-3	CASSHPGGDTQYF	TGCGCCAGCAGCCACCCGGGGGGAGATACGCAGTATTTT
TRBD2	NA	TRBV7-2	TRBJ2-3	CASSPSPSGGRTDTQYF	TGTGCCAGCAGCCCCTCCCCTAGCGGGGGGCGCACAGATACGCAGTATTTT
TRBD1	NA	TRBV6-5	TRBJ1-6	CASTVGQPPNSPLHF	TGTGCCAGCACGGTGGGACAGCCACCTAATTCACCCCTCCACTTT
NA	NA	TRBV7-9	TRBJ1-3	CASSLGQGNTIYF	TGTGCCAGCAGCTTGGGCCAGGGGAACACCATATATTTT
TRBD1	NA	TRBV7-9	TRBJ1-2	CASRSMGTGRIEHGYTF	TGTGCCAGCAGAAGCATGGGGACAGGACGTATCGAGCATGGCTACACCTTC
NA	few	TRBV4-1	TRBJ1-5	CASSQDPYGQPQHF	TGCGCCAGCAGCCAAGATCCGTACGGTCAGCCCCAGCATTTT
TRBD1	once	TRBV6-1	TRBJ1-4	CASSEGQGTGYEKLFF	TGTGCCAGCAGTGAGGGTCAAGGGACAGGTTATGAAAAACTGTTTTTT
TRBD1	once	TRBV2	TRBJ1-4	CATGTQGANEKLFF	TGTGCCACCGGGACCCAGGGGGCTAATGAAAAACTGTTTTTT
NA	NA	TRBV7-2	TRBJ1-6	CASSRKGMGNSPLHF	TGTGCCAGCAGCCGCAAGGGGATGGGAAATTCACCCCTCCACTTT
NA	NA	TRBV10-3	TRBJ1-2	CAISDTLEANYGYTF	TGTGCCATCAGTGACACCCTAGAAGCTAACTATGGCTACACCTTC